The T cell receptor (beta chain) under discussion was sequenced for a study of cytomegalovirus exposure and HLA in healthy donors. Researchers ran the PCR with 60 Vbeta and 13 Jbeta primers. Assay: immunoSEQ multiplex PCR; the TCRdb copy retains only in-frame clones and omits some. This table holds 180,000 or so clones, over 70% found once. Findings of the study overall: Looking again later, the authors saw that most CMV-associated TCR beta chains seemed HLA-restricted. Later analysis identified a missense DCLRE1C variant that was linked to TCR beta V- and J-gene trimming. In a later analysis, HLA-C alleles had the fewest associated TCRs, DRB1 alleles the most.

The germline V and J ends were trimmed by 7 bases and 1 base, with 10 bases remaining between them. This CDR3 spans 13 amino acids. The germline V gene has CDR1 SNHLY and CDR2 FYNNEI. In the case of this clone: Its specificity is unknown.

J is TRBJ1-1 and V is TRBV2, with D maybe TRBD1 (5 bases). This receptor was taken from a woman in her fifties or sixties in good health and CMV-seropositive. Sequenced input: PBMCs. The CDR3 nucleotides are TGTGCCAGCATCCGTACAGGGAACACTGAAGCTTTCTTT. The encoded protein is CASIRTGNTEAFF. Full variable domain (missing parts from reference TRBV2 and TRBJ1-1): EPEVTQTPSHQVTQMGQEVILRCVPISNHLYFYWYRQILGQKVEFLVSFYNNEISEKSEIFDDQFSVERPDGSNFTLKIRSTKLEDSAMYFCASIRTGNTEAFFGQGTRLTVV.